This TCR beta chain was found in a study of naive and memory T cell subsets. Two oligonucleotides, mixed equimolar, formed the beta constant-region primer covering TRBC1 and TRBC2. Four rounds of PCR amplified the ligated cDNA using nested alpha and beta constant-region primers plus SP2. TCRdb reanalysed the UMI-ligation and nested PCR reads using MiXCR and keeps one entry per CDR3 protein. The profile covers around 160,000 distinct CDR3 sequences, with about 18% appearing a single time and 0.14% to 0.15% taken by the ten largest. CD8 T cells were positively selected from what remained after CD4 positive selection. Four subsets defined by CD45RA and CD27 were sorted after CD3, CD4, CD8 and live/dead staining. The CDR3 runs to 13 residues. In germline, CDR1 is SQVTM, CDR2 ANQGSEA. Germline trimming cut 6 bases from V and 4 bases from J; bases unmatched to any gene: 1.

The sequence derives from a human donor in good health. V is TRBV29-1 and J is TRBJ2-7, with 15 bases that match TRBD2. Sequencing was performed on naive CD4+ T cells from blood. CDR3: CSVGTSGRYEQYF. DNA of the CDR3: TGCAGCGTGGGGACTAGCGGGAGGTACGAGCAGTACTTC.